This entry features one T cell receptor (beta chain) sequence. What it recognizes is unknown. Every isolated RNA sample was fully reverse transcribed, so sequencing captured expressed TCRB transcripts. Repertoires were generated with immunoSEQ multiplex PCR, while TCRdb's copy carries only in-frame clones and drops some. The data contain under 900,000 clones, roughly a sixth of them singletons. Germline loops: CDR1 SNHLY, CDR2 FYNNEI. Deletions cut 6 bases from V and 3 bases from J, with 22 bases between. This CDR3 contains 17 residues. The data belong to a study of beta chain features in type 1 diabetes. Regarding the study as a whole: A moderate, significant TCRB CDR3 shortening appeared in type 1 diabetes across four CD4+ subsets. Sequencing the cDNA could make cells with high TCR expression show up more than they should.

Specimen: naive CD4+ T cells from blood. The TCR was taken from a woman younger than 30 in good health. V is TRBV2 and J is TRBJ2-3; a weak D match, TRBD1 (6 bases). Here the CDR3 reads CASRAGQIHFRTDTQYF. For the CDR3, the DNA is TGTGCCAGCAGGGCCGGACAGATCCACTTTCGGACAGATACGCAGTATTTT.